The text below deals with one TCR beta chain. Its antigen target is currently unknown. Base qualities are not recorded, but no much larger clone differs from it by a single base. This entry belongs to a study of blood T cells in healthy people across ages (dated by TCRdb to between 2014 and 2016). Turning to the overall study: In model experiments, roughly one uniquely barcoded TCR beta cDNA molecule per two T cells was captured by template switching. Age-related changes in TCR beta repertoire diversity were measured in the study by deep sequencing normalized with unique cDNA molecular identifiers. The donors were divided into four age groups: young (average approximately 15 years), middle-aged (under 40), aged (62) and long-lived (82). Two additional independent replicas of 1 million unique cDNA reads from the same blood draw were analyzed for two donors (one aged 18 to 30 and one aged 80 or older).

The 39 donors, aged roughly 6 to 90 years, were systemically healthy Caucasian individuals from Russia. Around 9.7 milliliters of peripheral blood were collected from each donor into EDTA-treated Vacutainer tubes. Ficoll-Paque density-gradient centrifugation was used to isolate PBMCs, with at least 6.5 million per sample. Trizol reagent was used to extract total RNA from PBMCs, with at least 6 micrograms per sample. The percentages of naive CD45RAhigh/CD27high T cells were determined by flow cytometry on a PBMC aliquot from every donor. What the study reported, not specific to this receptor: As age increased, observed TCR beta diversity per million T cells dropped in a roughly linear way, and a significant reduction was already evident by age about 36. Donor CMV infection status was unknown, potentially confounding age-related changes in expanded clonotypes. Estimates of total diversity based on one million sequenced T cells were regarded as lower bounds and as underestimates. Because profiling used bulk unsorted PBMCs, naive and antigen-experienced compartments could not be compared conclusively. Compared with the aged group, more naive CD4+ T cells, fewer expanded clones and increased TCR diversity were shown by the long-lived group, suggesting age selection. A strong correlation was found between observed TCR beta diversity and the percentage of naive T cells measured by flow cytometry.

Counted from cysteine to phenylalanine, this CDR3 has 16 amino acids. The sequence is cut down to CDR3 DNA, 48 bases in frame from base 1. CDR1 and CDR2 are drawn from the germline V gene: SGHVS, FNYEAQ. V and J are trimmed by 0 bases and 5 bases, and the gene matches miss 7 bases of the junction. Library construction relied on 5' RACE. Sequencing took place on an Illumina HiSeq 2500. The second PCR ran for roughly 6 to 11 cycles and used a J-beta primer mix along with a sample-barcoded 5' primer. A unique molecular identifier was introduced onto each TCR beta cDNA molecule by a template-switch 5' adaptor carrying 12 random nucleotides. Each sample yielded at least 3 million CDR3-containing paired-end reads. The Mint cDNA synthesis kit, primed by a TRBC-specific oligonucleotide, was used to synthesize first-strand cDNA from all RNA. All cDNA was treated with uracil-DNA glycosylase and then went through a first 18-cycle PCR with the universal primers M1SS and BC2_uni_R. Regarding the original processing steps: For normalization, 1 million high-quality reads, each with a distinct molecular identifier, were randomly selected from each sample. Instead of being binned into consensus sequences, reads with shared molecular identifiers were discarded. MiTCR, with a Q25 quality threshold and the strictest error-elimination algorithm, was used for CDR3 identification, clonotype clustering and error correction. Lower-bound total TCR beta diversity was estimated with a nonparametric unseen species model using Euler transformation. The public reads were quality trimmed at Q25 with fastp and then assembled into clones with MiXCR by TCRdb, keeping productive beta chains. One record per CDR3 amino acid sequence lists the most common genes and DNA. TCRdb, not the original authors, processed these V and J calls. The sample profile shows some 850,000 distinct CDR3 sequences; roughly 24% of them were found once. About 3% of the sample rests with the top ten.

This same sample was also part of a study on T cells of mothers and their children. The second study's paper adds: Nine systemically healthy Caucasian individuals served as donors, namely three mothers together with their six children. cDNA synthesis used all of the extracted RNA, with roughly 1.6 ug of RNA in each 15 ul reaction. Sample barcodes and 2-4 random nucleotides were added via the M1S primer in the second PCR. Over 9 million TCR beta CDR3 reads came from each mother, compared with several million reads from each child. Thymic selection similarly shapes TCR recombination output in related and unrelated pairs, with minor effect from inherited differences. Normalized repertoire overlap was always found to be slightly, but never significantly, higher in related mother-child pairs than in unrelated mother-child pairs. With a sensitivity of 90 to 100 clones per million clonotypes, no persistent microchimeric T cell clones were detected. In the study, deep NGS was used to compare the TCR beta repertoires of mothers and children, and features distinguishing related mother-child pairs from unrelated individuals were sought. Mothers averaged about 37 +/- 4 years of age and children averaged roughly 12 +/- 4 years. After adapter ligation with NEBNext reagents, the libraries were sequenced on Illumina HiSeq 2000 with 100+100 nt paired-end reads. To avoid cross-contamination, the mother libraries and the child libraries were prepared a month apart and sequenced in separate runs. Each donor had between about 450,000 and 2,300,000 distinct TCR beta clonotypes identified. Naive TCR beta clonotypes were estimated from low-frequency clonotypes matched to each donor's FACS-determined naive share, without sorting.

This clonotype originated in a boy between 10 and 17 years old in good health. Rearrangement joined TRBV7-6 to TRBJ2-3; TRBD1 aligns with 8 central bases. Specimen: blood. The encoded CDR3 is CASSLALQGAKDTQYF. In nucleotides, the sequence is TGTGCCAGCAGCTTAGCGCTCCAGGGGGCGAAAGATACGCAGTATTTT.